Given below is one TCR beta chain in context. Sequencing was performed with immunoSEQ multiplex PCR; in TCRdb, only in-frame clones are kept and a portion is missing. The sample consists of about 4,800 clones, approximately 35% of them appearing once. The data belong to a study of T cells in localized non-small cell lung cancer. V lost 4 bases and J 1 base, leaving 0 bases between the germline ends. CDR1 is SGDLS and CDR2 is YYNGEE in the germline V gene. CDR3 size: 12 residues. The starting material was lung tumor tissue, obtained before any cancer treatment. This chain uses TRBV9 with TRBJ2-6; no clear D gene. The sequence was collected from a male donor at least 60 years old with stage III lung adenocarcinoma. CDR3 bases: TGTGCCAGCAGCTCTGGGGCCAACGTCCTGACTTTC. Translating gives CASSSGANVLTF.